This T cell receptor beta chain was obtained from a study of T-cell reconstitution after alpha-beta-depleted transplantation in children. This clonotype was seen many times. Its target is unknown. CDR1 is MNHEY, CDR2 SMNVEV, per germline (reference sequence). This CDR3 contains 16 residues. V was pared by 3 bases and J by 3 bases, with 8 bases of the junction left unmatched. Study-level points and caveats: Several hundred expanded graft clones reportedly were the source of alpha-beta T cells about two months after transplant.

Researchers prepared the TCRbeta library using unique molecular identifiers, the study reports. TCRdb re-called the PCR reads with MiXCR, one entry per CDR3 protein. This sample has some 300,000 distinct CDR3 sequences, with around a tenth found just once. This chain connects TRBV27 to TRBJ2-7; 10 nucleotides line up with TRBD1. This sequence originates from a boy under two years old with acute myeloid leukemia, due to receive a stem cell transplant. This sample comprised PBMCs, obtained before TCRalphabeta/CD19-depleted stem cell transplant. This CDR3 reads CASSFLGQGFFYEQYF. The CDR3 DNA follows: TGTGCCAGCAGTTTTTTGGGACAGGGGTTTTTCTACGAGCAGTACTTC.